Listed below are T cell receptor beta chains from one sample, sequenced in a study of T-cell memory formation after mild COVID-19. TCRdb re-called the 5' RACE reads through MiXCR, storing one row per CDR3 protein. Found here are some 330,000 distinct CDR3 sequences, roughly 20% of them singletons; the top ten hold approximately 12%. The specimen was PBMCs or a T cell subset sorted from them (not recorded which). The receptors shown here come from an adult woman who had mild COVID-19 (a few samples of this study predate the infection). Cell type and time point are not known. Each CDR3 is given with its conserved first and last residue.

V gene: TRBV12-3/TRBV12-4
J gene: TRBJ2-3
CDR3 protein: CASRRDRSTDTQYF

V gene: TRBV27
J gene: TRBJ1-2
CDR3 protein: CASSSQPGPLYGYTF

V gene: TRBV7-9
J gene: TRBJ2-2
CDR3 protein: CASSLRDFRELFF

V gene: TRBV4-1
J gene: TRBJ2-2
CDR3 protein: CASSLHSSVGELFF

V gene: TRBV14
J gene: TRBJ1-4
CDR3 protein: CASSPLGSEKLFF

V gene: TRBV5-6
J gene: TRBJ1-5
CDR3 protein: CASSRSGLISNQPQHF

V gene: TRBV12-3/TRBV12-4
J gene: TRBJ2-5
CDR3 protein: CASSSSGYQETQYF

V gene: TRBV20-1
J gene: TRBJ2-3
CDR3 protein: CSAREQFGGDLW

V gene: TRBV4-2
J gene: TRBJ2-3
CDR3 protein: CASSHGVMESTDTQYF

V gene: TRBV29-1
J gene: TRBJ2-3
CDR3 protein: CSVDTGTDTQYF

V gene: TRBV6-5
J gene: TRBJ1-5
CDR3 protein: CASSYGTPGTGNQPQHF

V gene: TRBV24-1
J gene: TRBJ2-1
CDR3 protein: CATSDRTSGGDEQFF

V gene: TRBV4-1
J gene: TRBJ2-7
CDR3 protein: CASSQGPGDRAYEQYF

V gene: TRBV7-8
J gene: TRBJ2-3
CDR3 protein: CASSLVGGRDLDHTQYF

V gene: TRBV10-3
J gene: TRBJ2-3
CDR3 protein: CAISPQRGGADTQYF

V gene: TRBV5-4
J gene: TRBJ2-7
CDR3 protein: CASSSQLAGIDEQYF

V gene: TRBV20-1
J gene: TRBJ1-1
CDR3 protein: CSAQTVNTEAFF

V gene: TRBV6-5
J gene: TRBJ2-7
CDR3 protein: CASSYSGGSSYEQYF

V gene: TRBV7-9
J gene: TRBJ2-3
CDR3 protein: CASSSLITDTQYF

V gene: TRBV7-8
J gene: TRBJ2-2
CDR3 protein: CASSPRLAGTNTGELFF

V gene: TRBV4-2
J gene: TRBJ2-5
CDR3 protein: CASSQDTMVETQYF

V gene: TRBV20-1
J gene: TRBJ2-1
CDR3 protein: CSAVGVAGGGNEQFF

V gene: TRBV5-1
J gene: TRBJ1-1
CDR3 protein: CASSIRTDLNTEAFF

V gene: TRBV19
J gene: TRBJ1-2
CDR3 protein: CATSDSPSAYGYTF

V gene: TRBV18
J gene: TRBJ2-7
CDR3 protein: CASSSVAAYEQYF

V gene: TRBV10-3
J gene: TRBJ1-2
CDR3 protein: CAISEVVGANYGYTF

V gene: TRBV2
J gene: TRBJ2-1
CDR3 protein: CASTRPRAGGRSYNEQFF

V gene: TRBV7-9
J gene: TRBJ2-5
CDR3 protein: CASRTGSQETQYF

V gene: TRBV12-3/TRBV12-4
J gene: TRBJ1-4
CDR3 protein: CASTQTGRNEKLFF

V gene: TRBV12-3/TRBV12-4
J gene: TRBJ2-1
CDR3 protein: CASSSGTGRAYNEQFF

V gene: TRBV5-6
J gene: TRBJ1-5
CDR3 protein: CASSLFRNNQPQHF

V gene: TRBV6-1
J gene: TRBJ1-4
CDR3 protein: CASSSRGIGLSTNEKLFF

V gene: TRBV27
J gene: TRBJ1-2
CDR3 protein: CASSLSGGASYGYTF

V gene: TRBV12-3/TRBV12-4
J gene: TRBJ2-7
CDR3 protein: CASSPRESGYEQYF

V gene: TRBV18
J gene: TRBJ1-1
CDR3 protein: CASSRRAGEEAFF

V gene: TRBV7-3
J gene: TRBJ2-3
CDR3 protein: CASSQGLAYADTQYF

V gene: TRBV20-1
J gene: TRBJ1-2
CDR3 protein: CSASPGYGYTF

V gene: TRBV19
J gene: TRBJ1-5
CDR3 protein: CASSLALGWSNQPQHF

V gene: TRBV19
J gene: TRBJ1-5
CDR3 protein: CASSARQGSNQPQHF

V gene: TRBV19
J gene: TRBJ1-1
CDR3 protein: CASNQGGTEAFF

V gene: TRBV21-1
J gene: TRBJ1-5
CDR3 protein: CASSKLGDQPQHF

V gene: TRBV19
J gene: TRBJ2-3
CDR3 protein: CASRNRGSDTQYF

V gene: TRBV7-9
J gene: TRBJ2-7
CDR3 protein: CASSLPLGSRKYF

V gene: TRBV12-3/TRBV12-4
J gene: TRBJ2-1
CDR3 protein: CASNDPGTSGTVGQFF

V gene: TRBV4-1
J gene: TRBJ2-7
CDR3 protein: CASSQGIGLALLEQYF

V gene: TRBV6-5
J gene: TRBJ1-5
CDR3 protein: CASSSRGGNQPQHF

V gene: TRBV6-5
J gene: TRBJ1-1
CDR3 protein: CASTDDRDTEAFF